Following are 26 T cell receptor beta chains from one sample sequenced in a study of monozygotic twins with inflammatory bowel disease. TCRdb reprocessed the 5' RACE reads and keeps a single row for each CDR3 protein, giving no DNA. Recorded for this sample: roughly 330,000 distinct CDR3 sequences. Sequences were obtained from blood. These receptor sequences come from a human donor with ulcerative colitis or Crohn's disease, or a healthy co-twin of an affected twin (not recorded which).

The chain uses TRBV7-9 and TRBJ2-1; TCRdb's assignment of TRBD2 cannot be checked, as there is no DNA. This CDR3 has 15 residues. CDR1 and CDR2 (germline): SEHNR, FQNEAQ (reference sequence). The CDR3 region is CASSSTGTSGNEQFF.

The chain employs TRBV5-1 and TRBJ2-5; TCRdb picks TRBD2, but there is no DNA to check that call. In germline, CDR1 is SGHRS, CDR2 YFSETQ. This CDR3 is built from 15 residues. CDR3: CASSLLAGVQETQYF.

The gene calls are TRBV25-1 and TRBJ2-1. There are 16 residues in the CDR3. From germline, CDR1 is MGHDK and CDR2 SYGVNS. The CDR3 sequence is CASSETRRSSYNEQFF.

V is TRBV4-1 and J is TRBJ1-1; TCRdb's D gene call, TRBD1, goes unchecked for lack of DNA. CDR1 and CDR2 (germline): MGHRA, YSYEKL. The CDR3 has 13 amino acids. CDR3 amino acids: CASSQVGGTEAFF.

J is TRBJ2-5 and V is TRBV5-4. The CDR3 has 13 amino acids. Germline V CDR1 and CDR2: SGHNT, YYREEE (reference sequence). CDR3: CASSLWGLGTQYF.

The chain has TRBV29-1 and TRBJ1-5; TCRdb gives TRBD1 as the D gene, but with no DNA this cannot be confirmed. The CDR3 extends over 13 amino acids. CDR1 is SQVTM, CDR2 ANQGSEA, per germline. The CDR3 spells CSVRVERDQPQHF.

The chain couples TRBV5-1 to TRBJ2-3; TCRdb calls TRBD2, which cannot be checked without DNA. The CDR3 length is 16 residues. Germline V lookup: CDR1 SGHRS, CDR2 YFSETQ. CDR3 sequence reads: CASSAEGRAGTDTQYF.

This chain joins TRBV3-1 and TRBJ1-1. The CDR3 contains 11 residues. The germline V gene encodes CDR1 LGHDT and CDR2 YNNKEL (reference sequence). The CDR3 region is CASSQGSEAFF.

The rearrangement links TRBV20-1 to TRBJ2-1; TCRdb proposes TRBD2, but this gene call is untestable without DNA. Germline V gives CDR1 DFQATT, CDR2 SNEGSKA (reference sequence). The CDR3 extends over 15 amino acids. The CDR3 here is CSARSPRIPYNEQFF.

This chain uses TRBV7-8 with TRBJ2-3. CDR3 size: 12 residues. CDR1 is SGHVS, CDR2 FQNEAQ, per germline. This chain's CDR3 is CASSWSADTQYF.

The gene calls are TRBV23-1 and TRBJ2-7; the D call of TRBD1 rests on TCRdb alone, since no DNA is present to check it. TRBV23-1 is an ORF, and what it does is uncertain. This CDR3 has 13 amino acids. The CDR3 loop reads CASSQSIRAWQYF.

The rearrangement links TRBV7-9 to TRBJ1-1. The germline V gene encodes CDR1 SEHNR and CDR2 FQNEAQ (reference sequence). CDR3 length equals 14 residues. CDR3 protein: CASSLDSPNTEAFF.

The gene calls are TRBV2 and TRBJ2-7. This CDR3 spans 14 amino acids. Germline V CDR1 and CDR2: SNHLY, FYNNEI. This CDR3 is CASRPTPSIYEQYF.

The chain joins TRBV19 to TRBJ1-1; the TRBD1 assignment by TCRdb is unverifiable without DNA. This CDR3 comprises 15 residues. From germline, CDR1 is LNHDA and CDR2 SQIVND (reference sequence). CDR3 in amino acids: CASTRRQGGDTEAFF. Complete variable domain (other parts from reference TRBV19 and TRBJ1-1): DGGITQSPKYLFRKEGQNVTLSCEQNLNHDAMYWYRQDPGQGLRLIYYSQIVNDFQKGDIAEGYSVSREKKESFPLTVTSAQKNPTAFYLCASTRRQGGDTEAFFGQGTRLTVV.

The chain recombines TRBV20-1 with TRBJ2-7; absent DNA, TCRdb's TRBD2 call cannot be checked. CDR1 is DFQATT, CDR2 SNEGSKA, per germline (reference sequence). The CDR3 spans 13 residues. CDR3 residues: CSAKGRASYEQYF.

This chain connects TRBV25-1 to TRBJ2-7; the D call of TRBD2 rests on TCRdb alone, since no DNA is present to check it. Looked up from germline, CDR1 is MGHDK and CDR2 is SYGVNS. The length of the CDR3 is 15 residues. The CDR3 loop reads CASSESGRALYEQYF.

This chain connects TRBV30 to TRBJ2-6; the D gene TCRdb calls, TRBD1, cannot be checked with no DNA. CDR3 length: 17 residues. Looked up from germline, CDR1 is GTSNPN and CDR2 is SVGIG (reference sequence). CDR3 sequence: CAWILGQGSSGANVLTF.

The rearrangement uses TRBV5-1 and TRBJ2-7; TCRdb indicates TRBD2, and absent DNA this call remains unverified. CDR1 is SGHRS and CDR2 is YFSETQ in the germline V gene. The length of the CDR3 is 16 residues. CDR3 residues: CASSPTQLAGFNEQYF.

The V call is TRBV5-6, the J call TRBJ2-7. CDR1 is SGHDT and CDR2 is YYEEEE in the germline V gene. The CDR3 consists of 14 residues. The CDR3 is CASSMTGTTYEQYF. Using reference TRBV5-6 and TRBJ2-7 for the parts outside the CDR3, the full variable domain is DAGVTQSPTHLIKTRGQQVTLRCSPKSGHDTVSWYQQALGQGPQFIFQYYEEEERQRGNFPDRFSGHQFPNYSSELNVNALLLGDSALYLCASSMTGTTYEQYFGPGTRLTVT.

The rearrangement links TRBV7-8 to TRBJ1-1. This CDR3 has 12 amino acids. Germline CDR1 and CDR2: SGHVS and FQNEAQ. This CDR3 is CASSPDGSRAFF.

The gene calls are TRBV4-3 and TRBJ1-5. This CDR3 region has 14 residues. CDR1 is LGHNA and CDR2 is YSLEER in the germline V gene. CDR3 loop: CASSQRQGNQPQHF.

V gene TRBV6-1 combines with J gene TRBJ2-2; the TRBD1 assignment by TCRdb is unverifiable without DNA. CDR3 length: 16 residues. Germline V gene lookup returns CDR1 MNHNS and CDR2 SASEGT. The CDR3 protein is CASSPTYDSTPGELFF.

The chain employs TRBV7-6 and TRBJ1-1; the TCRdb D gene call, TRBD1, has no DNA to confirm it. Germline lookup yields CDR1 SGHVS and CDR2 FNYEAQ. This CDR3 has 16 residues. The CDR3 loop is CASSSTGGQGNTEAFF.

This rearrangement joins TRBV5-1 to TRBJ2-7. The CDR3 sequence is 14 residues long. Germline V CDR1 and CDR2: SGHRS, YFSETQ. The CDR3: CASSSRIGQDEQYF. The full variable domain, in which reference TRBV5-1 and TRBJ2-7 provide the parts outside the CDR3, is KAGVTQTPRYLIKTRGQQVTLSCSPISGHRSVSWYQQTPGQGLQFLFEYFSETQRNKGNFPGRFSGRQFSNSRSEMNVSTLELGDSALYLCASSSRIGQDEQYFGPGTRLTVT.

The CDR3 here is CASSLVPAGGLNTGAFF. This chain uses TRBV5-1 with TRBJ1-1; the TRBD1 assignment by TCRdb is unverifiable without DNA. CDR1 and CDR2 from the germline V gene are SGHRS and YFSETQ. The length of the CDR3 is 17 residues. The full variable domain, with the rest looked up from reference TRBV5-1 and TRBJ1-1, is KAGVTQTPRYLIKTRGQQVTLSCSPISGHRSVSWYQQTPGQGLQFLFEYFSETQRNKGNFPGRFSGRQFSNSRSEMNVSTLELGDSALYLCASSLVPAGGLNTGAFFGQGTRLTVV.

The chain couples TRBV18 to TRBJ2-3; TCRdb's D call, TRBD1, is unchecked because there is no DNA. CDR1 and CDR2 from the germline V gene are KGHSH and LQKENI. This CDR3 is 14 amino acids long. This CDR3 reads CASSPERTADTQYF.